These 20 T cell receptor beta chains originate from one sample sequenced in a study of blood T cell repertoires in COVID-19. Sequencing used immunoSEQ multiplex PCR; TCRdb keeps in-frame clones, though not all of them. This table holds 97,000 or so clones, approximately 80% found once. The sample taken for sequencing was peripheral blood. The receptor source for this set is a man in his sixties with acute or convalescent COVID-19.

V gene TRBV2 combines with J gene TRBJ1-1; D uncertain. The CDR3 has 12 amino acids. CDR1 is SNHLY and CDR2 is FYNNEI in the germline V gene. Trimming removed 1 base from V and 5 bases from J, with 5 bases in between. The CDR3 coding sequence is TGTGCCAGCAGTGAAGGCCGGACTGAAGCTTTCTTT. Its translation is CASSEGRTEAFF.

The chain is built from TRBV19 and TRBJ1-1, with 8 bases fitting TRBD1. Trimming removed 5 bases from V and 5 bases from J; junction bases left unmatched: 7. The CDR3 length is 14 residues. CDR1 and CDR2 from the germline V gene are LNHDA and SQIVND (reference sequence). CDR3 amino acids: CASSLGTGTTEAFF. The CDR3 nucleotides read TGTGCCAGTAGTCTCGGGACAGGAACAACTGAAGCTTTCTTT.

This chain uses TRBV18 with TRBJ1-2, with 11 bases fitting TRBD1. V gave up 5 bases and J gave up 6 bases; unmatched junction bases: 2. Looked up from germline, CDR1 is KGHSH and CDR2 is LQKENI. CDR3 length equals 13 residues. CDR3: CASSSGQGDGYTF. As DNA, the CDR3 is TGTGCCAGCTCATCGGGACAGGGGGATGGCTACACCTTC.

The chain couples TRBV5-6 to TRBJ1-2; TRBD1 might be the D (6 bases). The V gene's germline CDR1 is SGHDT and CDR2 YYEEEE. V gave up 4 bases and J gave up 3 bases, with 10 bases separating them. CDR3 length: 13 residues. In nucleotides, the CDR3 is TGTGCCAGCAGCCCCTGGACAGACTATGGCTACACCTTC. The encoded protein is CASSPWTDYGYTF.

This clone was counted a single time. The rearrangement links TRBV10-3 to TRBJ2-1; TRBD2 matches at 8 bases. The CDR3 is made up of 14 amino acids. Germline assignment: CDR1 ENHRY and CDR2 SYGVKD. The junction had 5 bases not matched to a gene; V was cut back by 3 bases and J by 7 bases. The CDR3 nucleotides are TGTGCCATCAGTGACGGGGGGGCCTTAAATGAGCAGTTCTTC. The encoded protein is CAISDGGALNEQFF.

The chain links TRBV3-1 (or the pseudogene TRBV3-2) to TRBJ2-1; no firm D call. The CDR3 extends over 14 amino acids. Germline CDR1 and CDR2: LGHDT and YNNKEL (reference sequence). The V end lost 3 bases, the J end lost 6 bases, and 12 bases lay between the germline ends. The CDR3 is CASSHGLASNEQFF. CDR3 nucleotide sequence: TGTGCCAGCAGCCATGGGTTAGCTTCCAATGAGCAGTTCTTC.

The V and J genes are TRBV18 and TRBJ2-1, with 9 bases aligning to TRBD1. This CDR3 contains 17 residues. CDR1 is KGHSH, CDR2 LQKENI, per germline. J lost 6 bases, V lost 0 bases, and 9 bases had no gene match. DNA for the CDR3: TGTGCCAGCTCACCACCCGGCGGGACAGGGTTCTCCAATGAGCAGTTCTTC. It is translated as CASSPPGGTGFSNEQFF.

V is TRBV7-3 and J is TRBJ2-5, with 8 positions matching TRBD1. V trimming: 5 bases; J trimming: 1 base; junction bases outside the gene matches: 9. Germline CDR1 is SGHTA and CDR2 is FQGTGA. This CDR3 has 16 residues. In nucleotides, the CDR3 is TGTGCCAGCAGCCCATCGACAGGGGCCGGCCAAGAGACCCAGTACTTC. Its protein is CASSPSTGAGQETQYF.

The rearrangement uses TRBV5-1 and TRBJ2-2; maybe TRBD1 (6 bases). CDR1 and CDR2 (germline): SGHRS, YFSETQ. The CDR3 length is 15 residues. The ends were cut back, 0 bases at V and 3 bases at J, with 9 bases in the middle. CDR3 in amino acids: CASSLVQGHTGELFF. Here the CDR3 DNA reads TGCGCCAGCAGCTTGGTGCAGGGGCACACCGGGGAGCTGTTTTTT.

The chain has TRBV5-1 and TRBJ2-3; 9 nucleotides agree with TRBD2. CDR1 is SGHRS, CDR2 YFSETQ, per germline. This CDR3 contains 16 residues. Germline trimming cut 5 bases from V and 2 bases from J; bases unmatched to any gene: 9. CDR3 sequence (DNA): TGCGCCAGCAGTTCACTTGCGGGGGGGCCCACAGATACGCAGTATTTT. This codes for CASSSLAGGPTDTQYF.

This chain links TRBV24-1 with TRBJ2-5, with a possible D match to TRBD1 (5 bases). Germline V gene sequence: CDR1 KGHDR, CDR2 SFDVKD. This CDR3 contains 15 residues. The V and J ends lost 2 bases and 5 bases respectively, with 14 bases between them. CDR3 DNA sequence: TGTGCCACCAGTGATTCCCCCCCAGGGTCGGAGACCCAGTACTTC. It yields the protein CATSDSPPGSETQYF.

The chain uses TRBV29-1 and TRBJ2-3; no firm D call. The CDR3 runs to 12 residues. Germline lookup yields CDR1 SQVTM and CDR2 ANQGSEA. The V and J ends lost 7 bases and 0 bases respectively, with 8 bases between them. Here the CDR3 DNA reads TGCAGCGCTTCCTATAGCACAGATACGCAGTATTTT. This translates into CSASYSTDTQYF.

On this clone itself: This same CDR3 is encoded by further DNA sequences in the sample. The gene calls are TRBV6-2 or TRBV6-3 and TRBJ1-2, with TRBD1 matching over 9 bases. Germline V lookup: CDR1 MNHEY, CDR2 SVGEGT. This CDR3 comprises 16 residues. J gave up 4 bases and V 4 bases, and 10 bases lay outside the gene matches. CDR3 amino acids: CASSSLPGQGSYGYTF. CDR3 DNA: TGTGCCAGCAGTTCTTTACCCGGACAGGGGTCCTATGGCTACACCTTC.

The chain couples TRBV27 to TRBJ1-1; 7 bases align to TRBD1. J gave up 0 bases and V 5 bases, and 3 bases lay outside the gene matches. This CDR3 region has 14 residues. CDR1 MNHEY and CDR2 SMNVEV come from the germline V gene (reference sequence). For the CDR3, the DNA is TGTGCCAGCAGTCTCAGGGGGATGAACACTGAAGCTTTCTTT. Protein: CASSLRGMNTEAFF.

The chain carries TRBV24-1 and TRBJ1-1; TRBD1 might be the D (5 bases). The CDR3 extends over 13 amino acids. Germline CDR1 KGHDR, CDR2 SFDVKD. V lost 7 bases, J lost 3 bases, and 11 bases lay in between. CDR3 bases: TGTGCCACCAGGCCCCCGACAGACACTGAAGCTTTCTTT. Its translation: CATRPPTDTEAFF.

This clone was counted a few times. The chain recombines TRBV12-3 or TRBV12-4 with TRBJ1-5; D call uncertain. The V and J ends lost 6 bases and 7 bases respectively, with 13 bases between them. CDR3 size: 13 residues. CDR3 DNA sequence: TGTGCCAGCAGCCTCCTCTTCGGGCAGCCCCAGCATTTT. Translated, it gives CASSLLFGQPQHF.

This clone was observed a single time. The chain has TRBV4-2 and TRBJ1-2, with D perhaps matching TRBD1 (6 bases). CDR1 and CDR2 from the germline V gene are LGHNA and YNFKEQ. The ends were cut back, 0 bases at V and 3 bases at J, with 14 bases in the middle. The CDR3 spans 16 residues. CDR3 amino acids: CASSQERRGGDYGYTF. CDR3 bases: TGTGCCAGCAGCCAAGAAAGAAGAGGGGGAGACTATGGCTACACCTTC.

The rearrangement uses TRBV11-2 and TRBJ2-2, with D hard to call. The CDR3 is made up of 14 amino acids. The V gene's germline CDR1 is SGHAT and CDR2 FQNNGV. Trimming cost V 5 bases and J 5 bases, with 12 bases left between them. As DNA, the CDR3 is TGTGCCAGCAGCCCTCTCGTCCTAACCGGGGAGCTGTTTTTT. Its translation: CASSPLVLTGELFF.

The chain recombines TRBV6-5 with TRBJ1-3, with D possibly being TRBD1 (6 bases). V was clipped by 6 bases and J by 6 bases, with 18 bases between them. Germline V CDR1 and CDR2: MNHEY, SVGAGI. This CDR3 region has 15 residues. CDR3 bases: TGTGCCAGCAGCCGGCGGGGGGCTCCTCTAAACACCATATATTTT. This gives the protein CASSRRGAPLNTIYF.

The chain couples TRBV12-3 or TRBV12-4 to TRBJ2-1, with 7 bases that match TRBD2. This CDR3 has 11 residues. Trimming took 6 bases from V and 10 from J; bases not matched to a gene: 3. Written as DNA, the CDR3 is TGTGCCAGCAGGTCAGCGGGAGAGCAGTTCTTC. This gives the protein CASRSAGEQFF.